The 27 T cell receptor beta chains below come from one sample, sequenced in a study of CD8 T cells in ankylosing spondylitis. MiXCR, run by TCRdb on the 5' RACE reads, gives a single entry per CDR3 protein. This sample has 40,000 or so distinct CDR3 sequences; about 11% occur once, and the top ten carry 1.3% to 1.5%. What was sequenced was blood, either unsorted or a sorted T cell fraction (not recorded which). The receptors were sampled from a male donor with ankylosing spondylitis or in good health (not recorded which).

This clonotype was detected only a few times. V usage is TRBV29-1 and J usage is TRBJ2-2; TRBD2 might be the D (5 bases). The CDR3 runs to 13 residues. V shed 7 bases and J shed 6 bases, with 15 bases lying between them. Germline values: CDR1 SQVTM, CDR2 ANQGSEA. The DNA of the CDR3 is TGCAGCGCCCGTCCGGGGTGGGCCGGGGAGCTGTTTTTT. Translated, it gives CSARPGWAGELFF.

By frequency in the sample, this clonotype is medium-sized. This chain connects TRBV29-1 to TRBJ2-3, with unresolved D. The germline V gene has CDR1 SQVTM and CDR2 ANQGSEA. The CDR3 contains 12 residues. V was cut by 4 bases and J by 1 base, with 6 bases left in between. For the CDR3, the DNA is TGCAGCGTTGCCCCGGGCACAGATACGCAGTATTTT. Translation: CSVAPGTDTQYF.

This clonotype was counted many times. V gene TRBV5-1 combines with J gene TRBJ2-2; D might be TRBD2 (7 bases). CDR3 length: 15 residues. CDR1 and CDR2 from the germline V gene are SGHRS and YFSETQ. V shed 3 bases and J shed 4 bases, with 13 bases lying between them. The CDR3, as DNA: TGCGCCAGCAGCTCGACTAGCAGGGGCACCGGGGAGCTGTTTTTT. Its translation is CASSSTSRGTGELFF.

This clonotype was observed a few times. The rearrangement links TRBV28 to TRBJ2-7, with D tentatively TRBD2 (6 bases). The V end lost 7 bases, the J end lost 7 bases, and 17 bases lay between the germline ends. Germline loops: CDR1 MDHEN, CDR2 SYDVKM. The CDR3 loop spans 13 amino acids. The CDR3 nucleotides are TGTGCCAGCACGGTTCCGGGACTTCAAGAGCAGTACTTC. This sequence encodes CASTVPGLQEQYF.

As concerns this clonotype: It may be a read error: a sequence one base away is much more abundant. V usage is TRBV7-2 and J usage is TRBJ1-5; no definite D call. Germline CDR1 reads SGHTA; CDR2 reads FQGNSA. Trimming left V 6 bases short and J 6 bases short, with 12 bases between. The CDR3 consists of 13 residues. The DNA of the CDR3 is TGTACCAGCAGAGAAAGCGGAACTCAGCCCCAGCATTTT. This encodes CTSRESGTQPQHF.

The chain employs TRBV30 and TRBJ1-5; unclear D gene. CDR1 is GTSNPN and CDR2 is SVGIG in the germline V gene (reference sequence). Trimming removed 0 bases from V and 7 bases from J, with 13 bases in between. This CDR3 has 14 amino acids. The CDR3 nucleotides are TGTGCCTGGAGTGTACGGGGATACCGCCAGCCCCAGCATTTT. The encoded protein is CAWSVRGYRQPQHF.

This clonotype was recorded at least ten times. The chain has TRBV24-1 and TRBJ2-1, with 10 bases fitting TRBD2. CDR1 and CDR2 from the germline V gene are KGHDR and SFDVKD. The CDR3 extends over 14 amino acids. Trimming removed 9 bases from V and 7 bases from J; junction bases left unmatched: 8. CDR3 residues: CATQPGTSANEQFF. The CDR3 DNA follows: TGTGCCACCCAACCCGGGACTAGCGCTAATGAGCAGTTCTTC.

The sample holds many counts of this clonotype. This sequence joins TRBV20-1 and TRBJ1-1; D remains ambiguous. V gave up 6 bases and J gave up 5 bases, with 19 bases separating them. Germline loops: CDR1 DFQATT, CDR2 SNEGSKA (reference sequence). This CDR3 comprises 14 residues. CDR3 DNA: TGCAGTGCCTTTCCCGCGCTACGGAGGACTGAAGCTTTCTTT. Translating it yields CSAFPALRRTEAFF.

This chain joins TRBV7-9 and TRBJ2-5; maybe TRBD2 (6 bases). The length of the CDR3 is 14 residues. V was pared by 1 base and J by 4 bases, with 10 bases between. The germline CDR1 and CDR2 sequences are SEHNR and FQNEAQ (reference sequence). As DNA, the CDR3 is TGTGCCAGCAGCTTAGGCGGGAATCGAGAGACCCAGTACTTC. This codes for CASSLGGNRETQYF. The complete variable domain, with remaining parts taken from reference TRBV7-9 and TRBJ2-5, reads DTGVSQNPRHKITKRGQNVTFRCDPISEHNRLYWYRQTLGQGPEFLTYFQNEAQLEKSRLLSDRFSAERPKGSFSTLEIQRTEQGDSAMYLCASSLGGNRETQYFGPGTRLLVL.

This clonotype has at least ten counts. V is TRBV15 and J is TRBJ1-1; no firm D call. CDR1 LNHNV and CDR2 YYDKDF come from the germline V gene (reference sequence). V lost 2 bases and J 3 bases, leaving 13 bases between the germline ends. CDR3 length: 15 amino acids. The CDR3 coding sequence is TGTGCCACCAGCAGAAGGAACAGTTCGGACACTGAAGCTTTCTTT. Translation: CATSRRNSSDTEAFF.

About this clonotype: A read error may explain this, as a much larger clone is one base away. Because it lacks the conserved phenylalanine or tryptophan at the end, this CDR3 is likely a read error. V gene TRBV12-3 or TRBV12-4 combines with J gene TRBJ2-1; 8 nucleotides align to TRBD1. The CDR3 is 15 residues long. V lost 5 bases and J lost 10; bases outside the gene matches: 13. The CDR3 sequence is CASSRGATGVIEQFL. In DNA form, the CDR3 reads TGTGCCAGCAGTAGGGGGGCGACAGGGGTTATCGAGCAGTTCCTC.

In its sample, this clonotype was seen a few times. The CDR3 DNA reads TGTGCCAGCAGCCAAAATAGCGGGGGGGCCTACAATGAGCAGTTCTTC. It encodes CASSQNSGGAYNEQFF. The chain has TRBV3-1 and TRBJ2-1; 11 nucleotides line up with TRBD2. V was pared by 2 bases and J by 2 bases, with 2 bases of the junction left unmatched. Germline V CDR1 and CDR2: LGHDT, YNNKEL (reference sequence). This CDR3 is 16 amino acids long.

The table lists this clonotype with many counts. The V gene is TRBV29-1, the J gene TRBJ2-2, with D unclear. The CDR3 extends over 11 amino acids. The V and J ends lost 6 bases and 8 bases respectively, with 10 bases between them. From germline, CDR1 is SQVTM and CDR2 ANQGSEA. CDR3 in DNA: TGCAGCGTCGGAGCGTGGGGGGAGCTGTTTTTT. Translated: CSVGAWGELFF.

This clonotype was detected ten times or more. In DNA, the CDR3 is TGTGCCAGCAGGCGGGGGGGCTACAATGAGCAGTTCTTC. Its translation is CASRRGGYNEQFF. The rearrangement links TRBV12-3 or TRBV12-4 to TRBJ2-1; 9 bases match TRBD2. The ends lost 6 bases at V and 3 bases at J; junction bases unmatched: 0. CDR3 length: 13 residues.

This clonotype was seen repeatedly, ten times or more. This chain connects TRBV20-1 to TRBJ2-5; no reliable D call. The V and J ends lost 1 base and 5 bases respectively, with 5 bases between them. Germline values: CDR1 DFQATT, CDR2 SNEGSKA (reference sequence). CDR3 size: 11 residues. The CDR3 sequence is CSARVPETQYF. The CDR3 DNA reads as TGCAGTGCTAGAGTTCCGGAGACCCAGTACTTC.

This clonotype was recorded many times. One end of the junction varies from germline; a read error may be responsible. The V gene is TRBV5-1, the J gene TRBJ1-2, with D perhaps matching TRBD1 (5 bases). Germline V lookup: CDR1 SGHRS, CDR2 YFSETQ. This CDR3 is built from 13 residues. CDR3 in amino acids: CASSLGQGGGYTF. CDR3 DNA: TGCGCCAGCAGTTTGGGGCAGGGCGGGGGCTACACCTTC.

The sample holds many counts of this clonotype. The chain has TRBV5-1 and TRBJ2-2, with D perhaps assigned TRBD1 or TRBD2 (5 bases each). The CDR3 spans 15 residues. CDR1 is SGHRS, CDR2 YFSETQ, per germline. V lost 2 bases to trimming and J lost 0 bases, with 8 bases between them. The CDR3 spells CASSFGTPNTGELFF. The CDR3 region has the DNA TGCGCCAGCAGCTTCGGGACCCCGAACACCGGGGAGCTGTTTTTT.

At least ten counts were recorded for this clonotype. The chain carries TRBV12-3 or TRBV12-4 and TRBJ1-5; tentatively, D is TRBD1 (5 bases). V dropped 2 bases and J dropped 3 bases, with 8 bases sitting between them. The CDR3 is made up of 14 amino acids. CDR3 DNA sequence: TGTGCCAGCAGTTTACAGGGCACCAATCAGCCCCAGCATTTT. Residues: CASSLQGTNQPQHF.

Many counts were recorded for this clonotype. The chain recombines TRBV28 with TRBJ2-3, with D unresolved. V lost 8 bases and J lost 2, with 2 bases in between. Germline values: CDR1 MDHEN, CDR2 SYDVKM. There are 10 residues in the CDR3. The CDR3 nucleotides read TGTGCCAGCGCCACAGATACGCAGTATTTT. This codes for CASATDTQYF.

This clonotype was detected many times. The genes are TRBV5-1 and TRBJ2-2, with 9 bases aligning to TRBD1. The V segment lost 2 bases and the J segment 4 bases; nucleotides outside the gene matches: 6. This CDR3 is built from 16 residues. Germline CDR1 is SGHRS and CDR2 is YFSETQ. CDR3 sequence (DNA): TGCGCCAGCAGCTTTACAGGGGGCGACTTCACCGGGGAGCTGTTTTTT. This translates into CASSFTGGDFTGELFF.

This clonotype has ten or more counts. The chain carries TRBV28 and TRBJ1-2; no clear D gene. This CDR3 spans 13 amino acids. Germline V gives CDR1 MDHEN, CDR2 SYDVKM. The germline V and J ends were trimmed by 6 bases and 0 bases, with 8 bases remaining between them. CDR3 protein: CASREDTNYGYTF. Here the CDR3 DNA reads TGTGCCAGCAGAGAAGACACTAACTATGGCTACACCTTC.

This clonotype has a count of ten or more. The chain couples TRBV3-1 to TRBJ1-4; D gene uncertain. From germline, CDR1 is LGHDT and CDR2 YNNKEL (reference sequence). The CDR3 is 16 residues long. V lost 0 bases to trimming and J lost 7 bases, with 15 bases between them. The DNA for the CDR3 is TGTGCCAGCAGCCAAGAGCGGAACTACCGAGGTGAAAAACTGTTTTTT. Translation gives CASSQERNYRGEKLFF.

The table lists this clonotype with a few counts. This rearrangement joins TRBV5-1 to TRBJ1-4; possible D gene TRBD1, 6 bases. V was clipped by 5 bases and J by 0 bases, with 11 bases between them. The germline V gene encodes CDR1 SGHRS and CDR2 YFSETQ. This CDR3 is built from 15 residues. The CDR3 DNA is TGCGCCAGCAGGCGATCAGGGGCAACTAATGAAAAACTGTTTTTT. Its translation is CASRRSGATNEKLFF.

This clonotype has at least ten counts. The chain recombines TRBV5-1 with TRBJ2-1; D call uncertain. Germline CDR1 is SGHRS and CDR2 is YFSETQ. V gave up 2 bases and J gave up 3 bases, with 9 bases separating them. The CDR3 extends over 14 amino acids. In DNA, the CDR3 is TGCGCCAGCAGCTTAAGCACTAACTACAATGAGCAGTTCTTC. It encodes CASSLSTNYNEQFF.

This clonotype was seen at least ten times. J is TRBJ2-1 and V is TRBV20-1, with D possibly being TRBD1 (5 bases). There are 14 residues in the CDR3. The ends were cut back, 5 bases at V and 6 bases at J, with 17 bases in the middle. The germline V gene encodes CDR1 DFQATT and CDR2 SNEGSKA (reference sequence). CDR3 nucleotides: TGCAGTGCTGGAAGGTTGGGGCCAGGCAATGAGCAGTTCTTC. This gives the protein CSAGRLGPGNEQFF.

This clonotype was detected ten times or more. The J gene is TRBJ1-5, the V gene TRBV2; 9 nucleotides match TRBD1. The CDR3 is 15 amino acids. CDR1 is SNHLY and CDR2 is FYNNEI in the germline V gene. With 4 bases clipped from V and 6 bases from J, the junction kept 7 bases outside the gene matches. The CDR3 here is CASSAYRGLSQPQHF. Written as DNA, the CDR3 is TGTGCCAGCAGTGCATACAGGGGGCTAAGTCAGCCCCAGCATTTT.

The rearrangement uses TRBV5-1 and TRBJ2-3; no firm D call. This CDR3 is 14 amino acids long. The germline V gene has CDR1 SGHRS and CDR2 YFSETQ. With 0 bases removed from V and 5 bases from J, the gap between germline ends came to 10 bases. CDR3 loop: CASSLGGWKDTQYF. The CDR3 nucleotides are TGCGCCAGCAGCTTGGGCGGTTGGAAAGATACGCAGTATTTT.